A selection of T cell receptor beta chains follows, all from one sample in a study of cytomegalovirus exposure and HLA in healthy donors. The assay was immunoSEQ multiplex PCR, and TCRdb's table has in-frame clones only and misses some. The sample records tens of thousands of clones, roughly 70% being singletons. The sequenced material came from PBMCs. The receptors here all came from a woman between 50 and 59 years old in good health and CMV-seropositive. Each CDR3 is given with its conserved first and last residue. Each record gives: CDR3 length, J gene, V gene, CDR3 protein.

>12|TRBJ1-5|TRBV27
CASSGANQPQHF
>13|TRBJ1-2|TRBV5-1
CASSLLQGGGYTF
>16|TRBJ2-3|TRBV4-2
CASSLVPSGSTDTQYF
>16|TRBJ2-4|TRBV5-1
CASSLGLGTGNNIQYF
>13|TRBJ1-2|TRBV30
CAWSVQGDYGYTF
>13|TRBJ1-1|TRBV19
CASRKDSLGEAFF
>17|TRBJ2-4|TRBV27
CASSPRGRGSAKNIQYF
>15|TRBJ2-1|TRBV6-1
CASSEQVGSYNEQFF
>17|TRBJ1-5|TRBV7-8
CASSQGGSLYSNQPQHF
>13|TRBJ2-7|TRBV25-1
CASSESGSYEQYF
>13|TRBJ2-2|TRBV5-1
CASMIPSLGELFF
>14|TRBJ1-2|TRBV30
CAWSSQVSIYGYTF
>16|TRBJ2-1|TRBV10-3
CAISESGLAPYNEQFF
>15|TRBJ1-4|TRBV4-1
CASSRQRGDNEKLFF
>16|TRBJ2-3|TRBV29-1
CSVEGTSGGLSDTQYF
>17|TRBJ2-3|TRBV7-9
CASSSRITGLNTDTQYF
>16|TRBJ1-1|TRBV12-5
CASGGGTGGRNTEAFF
>14|TRBJ2-1|TRBV18
CASSGQGAEDEQFF
>14|TRBJ2-7|TRBV5-4
CASGHGTGNYEQYF
>15|TRBJ2-1|TRBV9
CASSATGSSYNEQFF
>17|TRBJ1-5|TRBV28
CASRLMGAGKRGQPQHF
>13|TRBJ2-5|TRBV29-1
CSVSGRSGETQYF
>15|TRBJ2-7|TRBV25-1
CASSPGVGLDYEQYF
>15|TRBJ2-1|TRBV19
CASSTPGQGLDEQFF
>14|TRBJ2-7|TRBV7-3
CASSLTGGSIEQYF
>11|TRBJ2-1|TRBV25-1
CASRGEGLEFF
>14|TRBJ1-1|TRBV30
CAWSRTFMNTEAFF
>12|TRBJ1-2|TRBV29-1
CSVEGQPMSYTF
>13|TRBJ1-2|TRBV19
CASSIQGGYGYTF
>13|TRBJ2-7|TRBV7-9
CASSPPRGDEQYF
>16|TRBJ2-2|TRBV28
CASSPGGAGGSGELFF
>16|TRBJ2-1|TRBV7-3
CASRSSSSGGLNEQFF
>11|TRBJ1-1|TRBV11-2
CASSSEGGAFF
>13|TRBJ2-7|TRBV4-3
CASSQRTGREQYF
>14|TRBJ1-4|TRBV11-2
CASSPGQGGEKLFF
>15|TRBJ1-1|TRBV19
CASSTAGEMNTEAFF
>18|TRBJ2-6|TRBV19
CASSDRDRVSPGANVLTF
>14|TRBJ2-6|TRBV2
CASTRGRGANVLTF
>16|TRBJ2-1|TRBV21-1
CASSKSGWEDYNEQFF
>16|TRBJ1-2|TRBV6-1
CASSVVYGGQAYGYTF
>15|TRBJ2-1|TRBV7-2
CASSLPGGTYNEQFF
>13|NA|TRBV30
CAWIPQGAYEQYF
>15|TRBJ2-7|TRBV27
CASSPSSGGEYEQYF
>15|TRBJ1-4|TRBV19
CASSLRLSTNEKLFF
>14|TRBJ1-6|TRBV7-2
CASRGGIGNSPLHF
>15|TRBJ1-3|TRBV28
CASSLAGTGRNTIYF
>15|TRBJ2-7|TRBV19
CASSARTGGIYEQYF
>12|TRBJ2-1|TRBV6-1
CATCPPRGEQFF